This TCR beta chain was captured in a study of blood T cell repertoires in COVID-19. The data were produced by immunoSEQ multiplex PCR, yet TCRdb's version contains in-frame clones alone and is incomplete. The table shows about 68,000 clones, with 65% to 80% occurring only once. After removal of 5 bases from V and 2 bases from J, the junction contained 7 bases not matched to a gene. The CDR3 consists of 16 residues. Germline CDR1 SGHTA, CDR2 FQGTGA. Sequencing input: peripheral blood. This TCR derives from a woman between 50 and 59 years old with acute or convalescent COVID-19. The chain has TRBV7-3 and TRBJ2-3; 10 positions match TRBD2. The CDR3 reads CASSPLAGVPTDTQYF. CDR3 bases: TGTGCCAGCAGCCCCCTAGCGGGGGTTCCCACAGATACGCAGTATTTT.